These T cell receptor beta chains were read from a single sample in a study of tumor and adjacent non-tumor tissue in lung cancer. Each CDR3 protein is one row after TCRdb ran MiXCR on the multiplex PCR reads. The sample contains 65,000 to 75,000 distinct CDR3 sequences, roughly 73% of which appear only once. The specimen was lung tumor tissue. The receptors come from a man aged 60-69 years with non-small cell lung cancer. CDR3s include the opening cysteine and the closing phenylalanine or tryptophan.

TRBJ2-7,14,TRBV20-1,CSAGRAGEGYEQYF
TRBJ2-5,15,TRBV24-1,CATSPSGPYQETQYF
TRBJ2-1,15,TRBV13,CASSSPNRRANGQFF
TRBJ2-4,14,TRBV29-1,CNASVGQAKNIRYF
TRBJ1-2,12,TRBV5-5,CDSSLGGYGYTF
TRBJ2-1,12,TRBV10-3,CATHYTYNEQFF
TRBJ1-1,14,TRBV6-5,CTGRLGQENVEAFF
TRBJ1-2,14,TRBV5-4,CVSILESLGVGYTF
TRBJ1-1,13,TRBV29-1,CRVGEGEKNEAFF
TRBJ1-1,12,TRBV28,CATSWEGTKAFF
TRBJ2-5,15,TRBV6-5,CASSEHGLQQETQYF
TRBJ1-2,12,TRBV28,CASSSAGYGYIF
TRBJ2-5,19,TRBV5-1,CASSLYPSGRGPNQEIHYF
TRBJ1-1,15,TRBV6-5,CAISYSRRDGSEAFF
TRBJ2-6,15,TRBV20-1,CSARLQGSGANVMTF
TRBJ2-3,14,TRBV11-2,CASIRGPDTDTQYF
TRBJ2-7,16,TRBV29-1,CSVEEPQGTASYEQYF
TRBJ2-1,13,TRBV20-1,CGAGGLTGVEQFF
TRBJ2-7,12,TRBV20-1,CSARDIPDEQYF
TRBJ2-7,13,TRBV6-5,CVSCLTGLGEQYF
TRBJ2-1,20,TRBV6-2/TRBV6-3,CASSYSAGQGYLSSYNGKFF
TRBJ2-5,14,TRBV11-3,CVSSPSGAGETQYF
TRBJ1-2,13,TRBV20-1,CNASIGANYGYTF
TRBJ1-1,19,TRBV12-5,CANGLERSGQGTPGTEAFF
TRBJ1-1,14,TRBV29-1,CSVNDRGAATEPFF
TRBJ2-1,17,TRBV20-1,CSTSSILAEATYYEQFF
TRBJ2-2,13,TRBV6-5,CESSYKVGGELFF
TRBJ2-5,14,TRBV2,CASSLQGAQETHYF
TRBJ2-3,16,TRBV20-1,CSASVRGLGSTDTQYF
TRBJ2-5,13,TRBV6-6,CASRAEVKETQYF
TRBJ2-5,13,TRBV29-1,CSVDLSAVETRYF
TRBJ1-2,14,TRBV20-1,CIANEVLRGYGYTF
TRBJ2-7,13,TRBV6-1,CASAWEESYEQYF
TRBJ2-2,15,TRBV5-5,CASSSIGPKTGELFF
TRBJ1-1,14,TRBV29-1,CNAPPVGANTIAFF
TRBJ2-3,14,TRBV20-1,CSADGSMGTDKQYF
TRBJ2-3,15,TRBV5-6,CASSSAGGSTDTQYF
TRBJ2-1,13,TRBV28,CASRLGDSHEQFF
TRBJ1-6,14,TRBV7-9,CASSSAVYNSPLHF
TRBJ1-2,16,TRBV29-1,CSVEGGQAQVLYGYTF